This T cell receptor (beta chain) was captured by sequencing in a study of CD8 T cells in Susac syndrome. Findings and limits, study-wide: Four to six Susac-specific public clones appeared in CD8+ TEMRA repertoires, and under 20 in total CD8+ repertoires.

A note on this clonotype: The antigen remains unidentified.

Random hexamers served to reverse transcribe about 0.5 to 1 ug RNA. The authors amplified TCR beta CDR3 across 54 Vbeta and 13 Jbeta using immunoSEQ multiplex PCR. TCRdb recomputed calls from the immunoSEQ multiplex PCR reads with MiXCR, one row per CDR3 protein. Among 120,000 or so distinct CDR3 sequences listed, 90% to 95% were seen once. Germline lookup yields CDR1 DFQATT and CDR2 SNEGSKA (reference sequence). Trimming took 3 bases from V and 7 from J, leaving 15 bases between them. The CDR3 is 13 residues long. The sample comprised CD8+ T cells from PBMCs. The chain couples TRBV20-1 to TRBJ2-5; D call uncertain. This TCR came from a human donor with Susac syndrome. CDR3: CSARQTYERTQYF. DNA of the CDR3: TGCAGTGCTAGGCAGACATACGAGAGGACCCAGTACTTC.